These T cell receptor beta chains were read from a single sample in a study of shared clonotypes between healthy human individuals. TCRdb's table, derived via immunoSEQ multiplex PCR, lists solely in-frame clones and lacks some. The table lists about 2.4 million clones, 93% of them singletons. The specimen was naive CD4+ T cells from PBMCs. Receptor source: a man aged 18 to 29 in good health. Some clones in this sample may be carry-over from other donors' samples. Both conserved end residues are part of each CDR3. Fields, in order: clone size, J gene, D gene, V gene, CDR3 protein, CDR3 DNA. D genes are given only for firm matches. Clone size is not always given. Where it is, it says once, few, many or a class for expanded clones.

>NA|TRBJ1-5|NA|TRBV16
CASSLNPRTNQPQHF
TGTGCCAGCAGCCTAAACCCACGGACCAATCAGCCCCAGCATTTT
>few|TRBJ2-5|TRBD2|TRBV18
CASSPILAGETQYF
TGTGCCAGCTCACCAATACTAGCGGGAGAGACCCAGTACTTC
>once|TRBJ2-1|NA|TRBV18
CASSTVGGNLHNEQFF
TGTGCCAGCTCTACGGTAGGCGGGAATCTTCACAATGAGCAGTTCTTC
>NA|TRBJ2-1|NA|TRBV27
CASSLVPNSYNEQFF
TGTGCCAGCAGTTTAGTCCCGAACTCCTACAATGAGCAGTTCTTC
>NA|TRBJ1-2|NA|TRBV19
CASTSQGGGGYTF
TGTGCTAGTACGTCGCAGGGAGGAGGTGGCTACACCTTC
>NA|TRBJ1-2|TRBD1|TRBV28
CASSSPKFMDRGNYGYTF
TGTGCCAGCAGCTCCCCTAAATTCATGGACAGGGGAAACTATGGCTACACCTTC
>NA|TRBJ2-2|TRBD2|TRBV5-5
CASSLDLAVNTGELFF
TGTGCCAGCAGCTTGGACCTAGCGGTGAACACCGGGGAGCTGTTTTTT
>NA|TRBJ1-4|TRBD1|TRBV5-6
CASSSMGQGATNEKLFF
TGTGCCAGCAGCTCGATGGGCCAGGGGGCAACTAATGAAAAACTGTTTTTT
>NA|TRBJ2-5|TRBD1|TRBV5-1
CASRRGQVQETQYF
TGCGCCAGCAGAAGAGGACAGGTACAAGAGACCCAGTACTTC
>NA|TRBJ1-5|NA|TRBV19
CASRGSNQPQHF
TGTGCCAGTAGAGGTAGTAATCAGCCCCAGCATTTT
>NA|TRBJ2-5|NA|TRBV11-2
CASSFGIQETQYF
TGTGCCAGCAGCTTCGGCATCCAAGAGACCCAGTACTTC
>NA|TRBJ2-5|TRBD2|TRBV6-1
CASSDSGGARETQYF
TGTGCCAGCAGTGATAGCGGGGGGGCGCGGGAGACCCAGTACTTC
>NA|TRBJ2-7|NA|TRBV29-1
CSLHGRRSHEQYF
TGCAGCCTTCACGGGAGAAGGAGTCACGAGCAGTACTTC
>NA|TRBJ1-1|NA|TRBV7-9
CASSFGAGEAFF
TGTGCCAGCAGCTTTGGGGCAGGAGAAGCTTTCTTT
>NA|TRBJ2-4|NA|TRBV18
CASSTGAAKNIQYF
TGTGCCAGCTCAACGGGGGCGGCCAAAAACATTCAGTACTTC
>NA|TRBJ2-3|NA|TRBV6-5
CASTLGDTQYF
TGTGCCAGCACTCTGGGAGATACGCAGTATTTT
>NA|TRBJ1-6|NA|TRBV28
CASCPERPPLHF
TGTGCCAGCTGCCCTGAACGGCCACCCCTCCACTTT
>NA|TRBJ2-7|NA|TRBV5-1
CASSLEAFSYEQYF
TGCGCCAGCAGCTTGGAGGCGTTCTCCTACGAGCAGTACTTC
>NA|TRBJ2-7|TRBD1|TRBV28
CASSSIGTGDTYEQYF
TGTGCCAGCAGTTCAATCGGGACAGGGGATACGTACGAGCAGTACTTC
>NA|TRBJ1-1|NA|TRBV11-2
CASSFRGDENTEAFF
TGTGCCAGCAGCTTTCGGGGGGACGAAAACACTGAAGCTTTCTTT
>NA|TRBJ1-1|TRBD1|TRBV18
CASSTTLQGAGTEAFF
TGTGCCAGCTCCACCACGTTGCAGGGGGCAGGGACTGAAGCTTTCTTT
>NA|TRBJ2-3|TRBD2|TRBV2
CASIGEGDTQYF
TGTGCCAGCATAGGGGAGGGAGATACGCAGTATTTT
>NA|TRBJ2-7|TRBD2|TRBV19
CASSPPLTSGITYEQYF
TGTGCCAGTAGTCCCCCGCTGACTAGCGGGATTACCTACGAGCAGTACTTC
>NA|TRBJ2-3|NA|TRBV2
CASSETSGARAFTDTQYF
TGTGCCAGCAGTGAAACAAGCGGTGCTAGGGCCTTCACAGATACGCAGTATTTT
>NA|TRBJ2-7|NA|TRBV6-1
CASSDTYEQYF
TGTGCCAGCAGTGACACCTACGAGCAGTACTTC
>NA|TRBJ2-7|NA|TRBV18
CASSPTQGGYEQYF
TGTGCCAGCTCACCAACCCAGGGAGGCTACGAGCAGTACTTC
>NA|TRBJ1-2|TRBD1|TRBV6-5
CASSYRQDRHYGYTF
TGTGCCAGCAGTTACCGGCAGGACAGGCACTATGGCTACACCTTC
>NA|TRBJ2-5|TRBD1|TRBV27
CASSLTGGGETQYF
TGTGCCAGCAGTCTCACAGGGGGCGGAGAGACCCAGTACTTC
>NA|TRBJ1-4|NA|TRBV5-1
CASSSDRAPGEKLFF
TGCGCCAGCAGTTCGGACCGGGCACCAGGCGAAAAACTGTTTTTT
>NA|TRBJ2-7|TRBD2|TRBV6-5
CASRLGAGGSYEQYF
TGTGCCAGCAGACTGGGGGCGGGGGGCTCCTACGAGCAGTACTTC
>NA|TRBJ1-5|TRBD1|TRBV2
CASSGTGNQPQHF
TGTGCCAGCTCCGGGACAGGCAATCAGCCCCAGCATTTT
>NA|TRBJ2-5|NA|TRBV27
CASSFSIWAAEETQYF
TGTGCCAGCAGTTTTTCAATTTGGGCAGCCGAAGAGACCCAGTACTTC
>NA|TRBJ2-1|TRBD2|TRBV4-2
CASSQDSRWADGGLAKYNEQFF
TGTGCCAGCAGCCAAGATAGTCGGTGGGCCGATGGAGGACTAGCGAAATACAATGAGCAGTTCTTC
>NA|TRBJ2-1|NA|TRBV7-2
CASSLVVGTISYNEQFF
TGTGCCAGCAGCTTAGTTGTCGGGACCATCTCCTACAATGAGCAGTTCTTC
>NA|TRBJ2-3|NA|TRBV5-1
CASSLGSTDTQYF
TGCGCCAGCAGCTTAGGCAGCACAGATACGCAGTATTTT
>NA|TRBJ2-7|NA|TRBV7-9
CASSLDYNYEQYF
TGTGCCAGCAGCCTAGACTACAACTACGAGCAGTACTTC
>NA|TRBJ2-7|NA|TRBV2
CASRETVLSYEQYF
TGTGCCAGCAGGGAGACAGTGCTCTCCTACGAGCAGTACTTC
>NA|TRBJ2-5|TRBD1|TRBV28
CASSPLPAGTGVKETQYF
TGTGCCAGCAGTCCACTTCCGGCCGGGACAGGGGTAAAAGAGACCCAGTACTTC
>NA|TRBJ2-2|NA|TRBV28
CASSLWGTWNGELFF
TGTGCCAGCAGTTTATGGGGCACATGGAACGGGGAGCTGTTTTTT
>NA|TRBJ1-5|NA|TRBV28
CASSLGSNQPQHF
TGTGCCAGCAGCCTGGGTAGCAATCAGCCCCAGCATTTT
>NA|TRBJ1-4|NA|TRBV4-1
CASSQGRLANEKLFF
TGCGCCAGCAGCCAAGGTCGACTGGCTAATGAAAAACTGTTTTTT
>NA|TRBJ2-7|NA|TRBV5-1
CASSLVAGPYEQYF
TGCGCCAGCAGCTTGGTTGCCGGGCCCTACGAGCAGTACTTC
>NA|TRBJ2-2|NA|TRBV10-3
CAISVVQGAGELFF
TGTGCCATCAGTGTTGTACAGGGAGCCGGGGAGCTGTTTTTT
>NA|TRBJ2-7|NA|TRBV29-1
CSAGLAGRYEQYF
TGCAGCGCCGGATTGGCAGGGCGGTACGAGCAGTACTTC
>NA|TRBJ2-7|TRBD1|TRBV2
CAGRQGGTYEQYF
TGTGCCGGCAGACAGGGGGGGACCTACGAGCAGTACTTC
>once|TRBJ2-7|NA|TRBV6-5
CASSRGFYEQYF
TGTGCCAGCAGTAGGGGGTTCTACGAGCAGTACTTC
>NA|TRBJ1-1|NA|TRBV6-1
CASSERGPRVGGTEAFF
TGTGCCAGCAGTGAGAGAGGGCCTAGGGTGGGAGGCACTGAAGCTTTCTTT
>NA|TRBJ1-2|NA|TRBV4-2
CASSQEESPISNYGYTF
TGTGCCAGCAGCCAAGAAGAGAGTCCGATATCAAACTATGGCTACACCTTC
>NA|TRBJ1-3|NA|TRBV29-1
CSVARGGNTIYF
TGCAGCGTCGCCCGGGGGGGAAACACCATATATTTT
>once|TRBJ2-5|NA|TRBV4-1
CASSQATGPWETQYF
TGCGCCAGCAGCCAAGCGACGGGGCCCTGGGAGACCCAGTACTTC
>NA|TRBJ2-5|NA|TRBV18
CASSPRKGDQETQYF
TGTGCCAGCTCACCACGGAAGGGGGACCAAGAGACCCAGTACTTC